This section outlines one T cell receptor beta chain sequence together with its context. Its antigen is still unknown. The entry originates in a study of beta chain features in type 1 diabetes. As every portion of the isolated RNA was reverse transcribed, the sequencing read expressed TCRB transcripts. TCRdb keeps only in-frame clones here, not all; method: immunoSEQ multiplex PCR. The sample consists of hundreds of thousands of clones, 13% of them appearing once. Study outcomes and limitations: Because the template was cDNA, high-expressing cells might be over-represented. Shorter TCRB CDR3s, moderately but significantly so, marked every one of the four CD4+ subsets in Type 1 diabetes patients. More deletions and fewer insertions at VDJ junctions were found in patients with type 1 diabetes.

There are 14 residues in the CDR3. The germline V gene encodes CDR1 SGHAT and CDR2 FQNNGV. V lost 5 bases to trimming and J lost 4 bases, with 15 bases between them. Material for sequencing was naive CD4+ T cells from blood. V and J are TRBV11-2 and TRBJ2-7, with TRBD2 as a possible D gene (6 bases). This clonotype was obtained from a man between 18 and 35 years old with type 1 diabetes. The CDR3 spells CASSPGGGWYEQYF. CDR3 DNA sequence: TGTGCCAGCAGCCCCGGTGGGGGGTGGTACGAGCAGTACTTC.